This is a list of T cell receptor beta chains from one sample in a study of T-cell memory formation after mild COVID-19. TCRdb passed the 5' RACE reads through MiXCR, listing each CDR3 protein once. The sample holds 300,000 to 400,000 distinct CDR3 sequences; over 13% are singletons and the top ten take roughly a fifth. The source material was PBMCs or a T cell subset sorted from them (not recorded which). These receptors were taken from a man between 18 and 35 years old who had mild COVID-19 (a few samples of this study predate the infection). Cell type and time point are not known. The CDR3 runs from the conserved cysteine through the conserved F or W. A D gene is named only where the DNA matches it firmly. A row's size may be missing; if present it is once, few, many or a size class.

CDR3aa | CDR3nt | abundance | j_gene | d_gene | v_gene
CASSYSREIGNQHF | TGTGCCAGCAGTTACTCGAGGGAAATCGGGAACCAGCATTTT | - | TRBJ1-5 | - | TRBV6-2/TRBV6-3
CASSLDLLAGSGANVLTF | TGCGCCAGCAGCTTGGATTTGCTAGCGGGGTCTGGGGCCAACGTCCTGACTTTC | few | TRBJ2-6 | TRBD2 | TRBV5-1
CSASLQGAAPSYGYTF | TGCAGCGCCTCACTCCAGGGGGCGGCCCCTTCCTATGGCTACACCTTC | many | TRBJ1-2 | TRBD1 | TRBV29-1
CASGLPRELFYNEQFF | TGTGCTAGTGGTTTGCCCCGAGAGCTGTTCTACAATGAGCAGTTCTTC | - | TRBJ2-1 | - | TRBV12-5
CASSSRTSMGETQYF | TGTGCCAGCAGTTCCCGGACTAGCATGGGGGAGACCCAGTACTTC | - | TRBJ2-5 | TRBD2 | TRBV6-2/TRBV6-3
CASSARVATNEKLFF | TGTGCCAGCTCAGCCCGGGTCGCAACTAATGAAAAACTGTTTTTT | few | TRBJ1-4 | - | TRBV18
CASRTASAYNEQFF | TGTGCCAGCAGGACTGCGTCAGCCTACAATGAGCAGTTCTTC | - | TRBJ2-1 | - | TRBV27
CASSHPKDGPLNTEAFF | TGTGCCAGCAGCCACCCAAAAGATGGCCCGCTCAACACTGAAGCTTTCTTT | few | TRBJ1-1 | - | TRBV7-2
CSSALAKETQYF | TGCAGCTCAGCCCTGGCAAAAGAGACCCAGTACTTC | few | TRBJ2-5 | - | TRBV29-1
CASSLDRTTDTQYF | TGTGCCAGCAGCTTAGATCGGACCACAGATACGCAGTATTTT | few | TRBJ2-3 | - | TRBV11-3
CASSEGDSGSPLHF | TGTGCCAGCAGTGAAGGGGACAGCGGTTCACCCCTCCACTTT | few | TRBJ1-6 | TRBD1 | TRBV6-1
CSARVGPADNEQFF | TGCAGTGCTAGAGTGGGGCCCGCCGACAATGAGCAGTTCTTC | - | TRBJ2-1 | - | TRBV20-1
CASSQVGGVLEPQHF | TGCGCCAGCAGCCAAGTGGGGGGGGTTTTGGAGCCCCAGCATTTT | few | TRBJ1-5 | - | TRBV4-1
CASRAYEQYF | TGTGCCAGCCGGGCCTACGAGCAGTACTTC | many | TRBJ2-7 | - | TRBV28
CASSPQGASVGYGYTF | TGTGCCAGCTCACCCCAGGGAGCGTCAGTTGGGTATGGCTACACCTTC | many | TRBJ1-2 | - | TRBV18